This T cell receptor (beta chain) appears in the sequencing data of a study of tumor and adjacent non-tumor tissue in lung cancer. TCRbeta libraries were built with three rounds of nested PCR, modified from ARM-PCR. TCRdb ran MiXCR on the multiplex PCR reads and lists one entry per CDR3 protein. The sample has 100,000 to 120,000 distinct CDR3 sequences; under 90% are singletons. As regards this clonotype: The conserved final phenylalanine or tryptophan is absent from the CDR3, which likely points to a read error.

From germline, CDR1 is SQVTM and CDR2 ANQGSEA. This CDR3 contains 17 residues. Trimming cost V 1 base and J 0 bases, with 18 bases left between them. No cell sorting was done before RNA was extracted from the tissue. The TCR comes from a man aged 65-85 years with non-small cell lung cancer. The V gene is TRBV29-1, the J gene TRBJ1-2, with D maybe TRBD1 (5 bases). The material sequenced was lung tumor tissue. As DNA, the CDR3 is TGCAGCGTTGAAGGTTACGTTCAGGGCCATACTAACTATGGCTACACCATC. This codes for CSVEGYVQGHTNYGYTI.